The 20 T cell receptor beta chains presented below share a single source sample, sequenced in a study of post-analysis software for immune sequencing data. Carried by the TCR beta cDNA libraries were unique molecular identifiers. A single record per CDR3 protein comes from TCRdb applying MiXCR to the PCR reads. In the table there are about half a million distinct CDR3 sequences, roughly 45% of which are singletons. Whole-study findings and limits: Roughly five TRBV segments appeared more often in patients than in controls, and TRBV5-6, TRBV5-1 and TRBV20-1 were among these.

Which antigens these TCRs recognize remains unknown. The specimen sequenced was blood. The receptors here all came from a girl between 10 and 17 years old with multiple sclerosis.

The CDR3 loop reads CSARDRQGALWYGYTF. CDR3 coding DNA: TGCAGTGCTAGAGATCGGCAGGGGGCGCTTTGGTATGGCTACACCTTC. The V call is TRBV20-1, the J call TRBJ1-2, with 8 bases matching TRBD1. The CDR3 is 16 amino acids. The V gene end was trimmed by 0 bases and the J gene end by 5 bases; junction bases not matched to a gene: 11. Looked up from germline, CDR1 is DFQATT and CDR2 is SNEGSKA (reference sequence).

This clonotype occurred once. The J gene is TRBJ1-5, the V gene TRBV28; D is possibly TRBD1 (6 bases). The CDR3 sequence is 18 residues long. V lost 3 bases to trimming and J lost 0 bases, with 18 bases between them. The germline V gene encodes CDR1 MDHEN and CDR2 SYDVKM. The CDR3 sequence: CASSFAGQLPYSNQPQHF. The CDR3 DNA follows: TGTGCCAGCAGTTTTGCAGGACAGCTGCCATATAGCAATCAGCCCCAGCATTTT.

This clonotype was observed a few times. The chain combines TRBV29-1 with TRBJ2-3, with a weak D call TRBD2 (6 bases). Deletions cut 7 bases from V and 6 bases from J, with 14 bases between. Germline CDR1 and CDR2: SQVTM and ANQGSEA. CDR3 size: 12 residues. For the CDR3, the DNA is TGCAGCGCTCTCACGGAGGGGGATACGCAGTATTTT. The encoded protein is CSALTEGDTQYF.

This clonotype was detected a few times. The chain employs TRBV20-1 and TRBJ2-1; the match to TRBD1 covers 7 bases. J was trimmed by 10 bases and V by 5 bases; bases with no gene match: 8. The CDR3 contains 12 residues. Germline V gives CDR1 DFQATT, CDR2 SNEGSKA (reference sequence). The CDR3 nucleotides read TGCAGTGCTCGATCACAGGGGCCCGAGCAGTTCTTC. It encodes CSARSQGPEQFF.

This clonotype appeared a few times. V usage is TRBV7-2 and J usage is TRBJ2-3, with TRBD2 matching over 7 bases. V lost 2 bases and J lost 2; bases outside the gene matches: 7. There are 16 residues in the CDR3. Germline V lookup: CDR1 SGHTA, CDR2 FQGNSA. The CDR3 DNA is TGTGCCAGCAGCTTATTGCCTAGCGGAAACACAGATACGCAGTATTTT. Encoded protein: CASSLLPSGNTDTQYF.

The chain is built from TRBV5-1 and TRBJ1-2; D is unclear. Trimming took off 4 bases at V and 3 bases at J, with 10 bases between the two ends. CDR1 is SGHRS and CDR2 is YFSETQ in the germline V gene. The CDR3 covers 13 residues. The CDR3 coding sequence is TGCGCCAGCAGCCCGGCGACGGACTATGGCTACACCTTC. It is translated as CASSPATDYGYTF.

This clonotype came up a few times. V usage is TRBV25-1 and J usage is TRBJ1-2, with a possible D match to TRBD1 (5 bases). Germline V gene data show CDR1 as MGHDK and CDR2 as SYGVNS. The CDR3 contains 12 residues. Trimming left V 2 bases short and J 7 bases short, with 8 bases between. CDR3 DNA sequence: TGTGCCAGCAGTGAAGGGGGATCTGGCTACACCTTC. Translating it yields CASSEGGSGYTF.

This clonotype is a singleton in its sample. The rearrangement uses TRBV12-3 or TRBV12-4 and TRBJ2-5, with a possible D match to TRBD2 (6 bases). The CDR3 contains 16 residues. Deletions cut 2 bases from V and 2 bases from J, with 15 bases between. The DNA for the CDR3 is TGTGCCAGCAGTTTATTCGGGGGATTAGGGCAAGAGACCCAGTACTTC. Protein product: CASSLFGGLGQETQYF.

The rearrangement joins TRBV7-3 to TRBJ1-1; D not certain. Per the germline V gene, CDR1 is SGHTA and CDR2 is FQGTGA. The CDR3 spans 14 residues. The germline V and J ends were trimmed by 1 base and 4 bases, with 10 bases remaining between them. The CDR3 bases are TGTGCCAGCAGCTTAAATCCATGGATCACTGAAGCTTTCTTT. Translated, it gives CASSLNPWITEAFF.

This clonotype was observed once. The chain carries TRBV7-2 and TRBJ2-1; D gene unclear. The germline CDR1 and CDR2 sequences are SGHTA and FQGNSA. The V end lost 5 bases, the J end lost 13 bases, and 15 bases lay between the germline ends. CDR3 length equals 12 residues. The CDR3 is CASSLDSGIQFF. Here the CDR3 DNA reads TGTGCCAGCAGCCTCGACTCGGGTATTCAGTTCTTC.

This clonotype has just a few counts. The V and J genes are TRBV20-1 and TRBJ2-1; weak D call: TRBD2 (5 bases). Trimming shortened V by 6 bases and J by 0 bases, and 15 bases separated the two germline ends. The CDR3 contains 15 residues. The germline V gene has CDR1 DFQATT and CDR2 SNEGSKA (reference sequence). The CDR3 protein is CSADGSASSYNEQFF. In nucleotides, the CDR3 is TGCAGTGCGGACGGTAGCGCTAGCTCCTACAATGAGCAGTTCTTC.

A note on this clonotype: One end of the junction is discordant with germline, which a read error may explain. The chain employs TRBV29-1 and TRBJ2-1; 7 bases agree with TRBD1. This CDR3 spans 14 amino acids. Looked up from germline, CDR1 is SQVTM and CDR2 is ANQGSEA. CDR3 DNA: TGCAGCGTTGGACGGGACAGCTCCTGCAATGAGCAGTTCTTC. Protein product: CSVGRDSSCNEQFF.

This clonotype was detected a few times. V gene TRBV15 combines with J gene TRBJ2-7, with a weak D call TRBD2 (7 bases). The V gene's germline CDR1 is LNHNV and CDR2 YYDKDF (reference sequence). The CDR3 has 17 residues. V lost 4 bases, J lost 3 bases, and 22 bases lay in between. The CDR3 loop is CATSKRPLRAGHYEQYF. Here the CDR3 DNA reads TGTGCCACCAGCAAGCGCCCTCTCCGAGCGGGACACTACGAGCAGTACTTC.

The chain combines TRBV13 with TRBJ2-3; perhaps TRBD2 as D (6 bases). The CDR3 extends over 14 amino acids. CDR1 is PRHDT, CDR2 FYEKMQ, per germline (reference sequence). V lost 3 bases to trimming and J lost 4 bases, with 11 bases between them. The CDR3 nucleotides read TGTGCCAGCAGCTTGGACTGGGGGGCAGATACGCAGTATTTT. Encoded protein: CASSLDWGADTQYF.

The chain carries TRBV18 and TRBJ2-1; the D is unclear. Trimming took 1 base from V and 5 from J, leaving 9 bases between them. CDR1 KGHSH and CDR2 LQKENI come from the germline V gene. The CDR3 runs 14 residues. The CDR3 sequence: CASSPLSDNNEQFF. The CDR3 DNA is TGTGCCAGCTCACCACTTTCGGATAACAATGAGCAGTTCTTC.

This clonotype occurred a few times. The genes are TRBV11-1 and TRBJ2-1; TRBD2 matches at 10 bases. The CDR3 runs 15 residues. Trimming cost V 1 base and J 9 bases; bases outside gene matches: 6. Germline V CDR1 and CDR2: SGHAT, FQDESV (reference sequence). CDR3 protein: CASSLGEGTSVEQFF. The CDR3 bases are TGTGCCAGCAGCTTAGGGGAAGGGACTAGCGTTGAGCAGTTCTTC.

The CDR3, as DNA: TGTGCCAGCAGCTTAGGCCGGAAGCTACTCTACGAGCAGTACTTC. The encoded protein is CASSLGRKLLYEQYF. The gene calls are TRBV11-2 and TRBJ2-7; no clear D gene. CDR3 length: 15 residues. V was trimmed by 1 base and J by 3 bases, leaving 13 bases between them. In germline, CDR1 is SGHAT, CDR2 FQNNGV.

This chain links TRBV28 with TRBJ2-4; the D gene is possibly TRBD2 (5 bases). The ends were cut back, 3 bases at V and 7 bases at J, with 16 bases in the middle. This CDR3 region has 15 residues. The V gene's germline CDR1 is MDHEN and CDR2 SYDVKM. The CDR3 DNA reads as TGTGCCAGCAGTTTTCAGGAGGCCCCTAGGAACATTCAGTACTTC. Translation gives CASSFQEAPRNIQYF.

The chain joins TRBV21-1 to TRBJ2-1. TRBV21-1 is assigned pseudogene status. The CDR3 totals 16 residues. CDR3 coding DNA: TGTGCCAGCAGCAAAAAAGACCAGAGGTCCTACAATGAGCAGTTCTTC. Its protein is CASSKKDQRSYNEQFF.

The chain carries TRBV9 and TRBJ2-4; TRBD2 matches at 13 bases. The DNA end favors TRBJ2-7, so the J call may be wrong. This CDR3 region has 16 residues. CDR1 and CDR2 (germline): SGDLS, YYNGEE. CDR3 amino acids: CASSATGTSGNYEQYF. CDR3 in DNA: TGTGCCAGCAGCGCCACCGGGACTAGCGGGAACTACGAGCAGTACTTC.